This TCR beta chain was recovered during a study of identical twins. This clonotype was seen only a few times. This CDR3 contains 15 residues. J lost 3 bases, V lost 5 bases, and 9 bases had no gene match. TCRdb reprocessed the 5' RACE reads via MiXCR and lists one record per CDR3 protein. Among roughly 770,000 distinct CDR3 sequences listed, about 20% were seen once. The same sample was also used in a study of T cells expressing NK-cell markers.

Sequences were obtained from PBMCs. The sequence was obtained from a woman aged 18-30 years in good health. This chain links TRBV12-3 or TRBV12-4 with TRBJ2-7; 8 nucleotides agree with TRBD1. CDR3 bases: TGTGCCAGCAGTGGCCGGGACAGGAGGATCTACGAGCAGTACTTC. Protein: CASSGRDRRIYEQYF.